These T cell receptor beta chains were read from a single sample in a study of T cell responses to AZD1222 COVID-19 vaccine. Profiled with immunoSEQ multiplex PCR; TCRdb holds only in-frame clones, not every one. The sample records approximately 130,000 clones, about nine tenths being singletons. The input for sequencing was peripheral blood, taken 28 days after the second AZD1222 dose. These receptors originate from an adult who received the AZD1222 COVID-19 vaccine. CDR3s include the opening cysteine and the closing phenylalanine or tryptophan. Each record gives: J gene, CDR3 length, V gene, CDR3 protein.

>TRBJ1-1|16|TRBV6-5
CASSYPPGQGGTEAFF
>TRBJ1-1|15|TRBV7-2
CASSNYRDGNTEAFF
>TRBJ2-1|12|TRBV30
CAWSVLHGEQFF
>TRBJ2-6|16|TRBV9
CASSNDRSSGANVLTF
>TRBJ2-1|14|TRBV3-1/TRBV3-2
CASSQVMGNYEQFF
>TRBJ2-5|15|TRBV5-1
CASTFSSTPKETQYF
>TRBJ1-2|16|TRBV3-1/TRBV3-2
CASSPAQREGDYGYTF
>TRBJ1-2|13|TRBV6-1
CASSEGGRGGYTF
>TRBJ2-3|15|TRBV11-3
CASSLWGAGGDTQYF
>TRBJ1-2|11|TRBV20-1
CSGPTGRFYTF
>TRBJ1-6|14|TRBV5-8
CASSLADRPSPLHF
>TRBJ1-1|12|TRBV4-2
CASSQDGFEAFF
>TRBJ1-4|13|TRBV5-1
CASSSRKNEKLFF
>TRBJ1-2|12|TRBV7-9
CASSEGGGGYTF
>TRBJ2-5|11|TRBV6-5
CASGGSETQYF
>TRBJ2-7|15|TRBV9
CASSPRLAREYEQYF
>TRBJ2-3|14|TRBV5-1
CASSLTDRTDTQYF
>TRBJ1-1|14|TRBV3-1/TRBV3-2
CASSLSFQNTEAFF
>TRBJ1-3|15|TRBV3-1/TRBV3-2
CASSQDLSSGNTIYF
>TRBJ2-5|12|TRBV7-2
CASSLFLETQYF
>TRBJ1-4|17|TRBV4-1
CASSQLGSAIANEKLFF
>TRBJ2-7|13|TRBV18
CASSPPGGEEQYF
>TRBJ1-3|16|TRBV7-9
CASSFEGPRAGNTIYF
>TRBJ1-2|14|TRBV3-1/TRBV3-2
CASSPAYGLGGYTF